This TCR beta chain was recovered during a study of blood T cell repertoires in COVID-19. Study background: The United States, Italy and Spain supplied acute and convalescent COVID-19 samples. T cells, B-cell-depleted T cells, or PBMCs supplied cDNA or gDNA.

Clones were read by immunoSEQ multiplex PCR, and TCRdb kept only the in-frame ones, dropping some. The repertoire holds under 250,000 clones, with almost 85% as singletons. The germline V gene has CDR1 SGHNT and CDR2 YENEEA. The CDR3 covers 16 residues. The junction had 5 bases not matched to a gene; V was cut back by 4 bases and J by 3 bases. Participants, roughly 18 to 90 years old, spanned around 26 US areas. The sequencing input was PBMCs or T cells enriched from blood (not recorded which). The rearrangement links TRBV11-3 to TRBJ2-2; 10 bases are a match to TRBD1. This receptor was identified in a woman aged 45-59 years with acute COVID-19. The CDR3 loop is CASSWRGTGDTGELFF. CDR3 bases: TGTGCCAGCAGCTGGAGAGGGACAGGGGACACCGGGGAGCTGTTTTTT.